Below, 7 T cell receptor beta chains from the same sample are listed, as sequenced in a study of response to subunit inactivated influenza vaccine. TCRdb independently ran MiXCR on the RT-PCR reads; one entry per CDR3 protein. The sample includes about 780,000 distinct CDR3 sequences, approximately 17% of them seen just once. The sample was PBMCs from blood, taken 4 to 6 days after vaccination. The receptors originated from a man aged 50-60 years who received an inactivated influenza vaccine.

The gene calls are TRBV7-8 and TRBJ1-1; 7 positions match TRBD1. Germline values: CDR1 SGHVS, CDR2 FQNEAQ. After removal of 5 bases from V and 6 bases from J, the junction contained 9 bases not matched to a gene. The CDR3 is made up of 14 amino acids. CDR3 DNA: TGTGCCAGCAGCCCAGGGGGGGGAAGGGCTGAAGCTTTCTTT. Translated: CASSPGGGRAEAFF.

This clonotype came up a few times. The chain uses TRBV5-4 and TRBJ2-1, with 12 positions matching TRBD2. Germline lookup yields CDR1 SGHNT and CDR2 YYREEE (reference sequence). The CDR3 runs to 16 residues. Trimming at V came to 5 bases and at J to 1 base, leaving 4 bases not matched to a gene. The CDR3 sequence is CASRTSGGPSYNEQFF. The CDR3 DNA reads TGTGCCAGCAGAACTAGCGGGGGGCCGTCCTACAATGAGCAGTTCTTC. The full variable domain, rest sourced from reference TRBV5-4 and TRBJ2-1, is ETGVTQSPTHLIKTRGQQVTLRCSSQSGHNTVSWYQQALGQGPQFIFQYYREEENGRGNFPPRFSGLQFPNYSSELNVNALELDDSALYLCASRTSGGPSYNEQFFGPGTRLTVL.

In its sample, this clonotype was seen many times. The chain couples TRBV11-2 to TRBJ2-3; D is possibly TRBD2 (6 bases). The CDR3 contains 18 residues. Germline lookup yields CDR1 SGHAT and CDR2 FQNNGV. Trimming removed 5 bases at V and 3 bases at J, with 24 bases between. The CDR3 loop reads CASSAGKLADLWTDTQYF. The CDR3 bases are TGTGCCAGCAGCGCGGGGAAGTTAGCAGATCTGTGGACAGATACGCAGTATTTT.

This clonotype came up many times. The chain is built from TRBV20-1 and TRBJ2-1; no clear D. The V gene lost 5 bases and the J gene lost 5 bases, with 13 bases spanning the gap. The germline CDR1 and CDR2 sequences are DFQATT and SNEGSKA (reference sequence). The CDR3 extends over 13 amino acids. In DNA form, the CDR3 reads TGCAGTGCTCCCTCACTGGCCCACAATGAGCAGTTCTTC. Translating gives CSAPSLAHNEQFF.

This clonotype was seen at least ten times. V and J are TRBV7-6 and TRBJ2-7; tentative D call: TRBD1 (6 bases). In germline, CDR1 is SGHVS, CDR2 FNYEAQ. CDR3 length: 13 amino acids. Trimming took off 3 bases at V and 5 bases at J, with 11 bases between the two ends. CDR3 nucleotide sequence: TGTGCCAGCAGCTTGCCAGGGGTCAACGAGCAGTACTTC. Translating gives CASSLPGVNEQYF.

V is TRBV3-1 and J is TRBJ1-6, with D unclear. The V and J ends lost 1 base and 3 bases respectively, with 7 bases between them. The CDR3 totals 15 residues. Germline V gene lookup returns CDR1 LGHDT and CDR2 YNNKEL (reference sequence). CDR3 residues: CASSQVGFYNSPLHF. In DNA, the CDR3 is TGTGCCAGCAGCCAAGTAGGATTCTATAATTCACCCCTCCACTTT.

In this sample, this clonotype turned up a few times. The genes are TRBV11-2 and TRBJ2-1; no definite D call. The CDR3 spans 18 residues. Trimming left V 2 bases short and J 4 bases short, with 21 bases between. Germline CDR1 SGHAT, CDR2 FQNNGV. The CDR3 is CASSLSWSIPGMYNEQFF. CDR3 sequence (DNA): TGTGCCAGCAGCTTAAGTTGGTCAATCCCAGGCATGTACAATGAGCAGTTCTTC.